Following are 20 T cell receptor beta chains from one sample sequenced in a study of blood T cells in healthy people across ages (dated by TCRdb to between 2014 and 2016). The method behind the library was 5' RACE. The run used an Illumina HiSeq 2500. A second PCR of roughly 6 to 11 cycles was run with a J-beta primer mix and a sample-barcoded 5' primer. TCRdb's own reprocessing of the public reads used fastp at Q25 and MiXCR and kept productive beta chains. For every CDR3 protein sequence, its rows merge into one entry that carries the most common genes and DNA. The sample contains 600,000 to 650,000 distinct CDR3 sequences, under 65% of them found a single time. The leading ten clones occupy 35% to 40% of the sample. The specimen sequenced was blood. These receptors all come from a man aged 60 to 69 in good health.

This sequence joins TRBV7-9 and TRBJ1-5; 9 nucleotides align to TRBD1. The V segment lost 5 bases and the J segment 5 bases; nucleotides outside the gene matches: 4. CDR1 is SEHNR, CDR2 FQNEAQ, per germline (reference sequence). The CDR3 contains 14 residues. The CDR3 here is CASSGDRADQPQHF. CDR3 nucleotides: TGTGCCAGCAGCGGGGACAGGGCGGATCAGCCCCAGCATTTT. The full variable domain, completed using reference TRBV7-9 and TRBJ1-5, is DTGVSQNPRHKITKRGQNVTFRCDPISEHNRLYWYRQTLGQGPEFLTYFQNEAQLEKSRLLSDRFSAERPKGSFSTLEIQRTEQGDSAMYLCASSGDRADQPQHFGDGTRLSIL.

This clonotype was found a few times. The chain has TRBV3-1 and TRBJ2-5, with 7 bases matching TRBD2. CDR1 LGHDT and CDR2 YNNKEL come from the germline V gene (reference sequence). The CDR3 covers 14 residues. V trimming: 4 bases; J trimming: 5 bases; junction bases outside the gene matches: 7. The DNA of the CDR3 is TGTGCCAGCAGCCCTGCGGGGAGGGATGAGACCCAGTACTTC. This gives the protein CASSPAGRDETQYF.

In its sample, this clonotype was seen once. The CDR3 region has the DNA TGTGCCAGCAGCTCACAGGGACCCTATGGCTACACCTTC. Encoded protein: CASSSQGPYGYTF. The J gene is TRBJ1-2, the V gene TRBV11-2; D may be TRBD1 (6 bases). V was clipped by 4 bases and J by 4 bases, with 10 bases between them. The CDR3 consists of 13 residues. In germline, CDR1 is SGHAT, CDR2 FQNNGV.

The chain has TRBV7-8 and TRBJ2-1, with D perhaps TRBD1 (5 bases). CDR3 length equals 13 residues. Germline CDR1 and CDR2: SGHVS and FQNEAQ. V dropped 5 bases and J dropped 4 bases, with 9 bases sitting between them. CDR3 amino acids: CASSNRQYNEQFF. CDR3 coding DNA: TGTGCCAGCAGCAATCGACAGTACAATGAGCAGTTCTTC.

The genes are TRBV6-6 and TRBJ2-5; no clear D. The DNA end is a closer match to TRBJ2-4, so the J assignment may be wrong. The CDR3 has 13 residues. The germline V gene encodes CDR1 MNHNY and CDR2 SVGAGI (reference sequence). The CDR3 region is CASSDPAVNIQYF. CDR3 DNA sequence: TGTGCCAGCAGCGACCCGGCAGTAAACATTCAGTACTTC.

The chain carries TRBV20-1 and TRBJ2-5; 10 bases agree with TRBD2. Per germline, CDR1 DFQATT and CDR2 SNEGSKA (reference sequence). The CDR3 sequence is 17 residues long. J was trimmed by 0 bases and V by 5 bases; bases with no gene match: 12. The CDR3 spells CSAFHGTSATNQETQYF. Here the CDR3 DNA reads TGCAGTGCTTTCCACGGGACTAGCGCGACAAACCAAGAGACCCAGTACTTC.

The chain couples TRBV11-2 to TRBJ2-2; a weak D match, TRBD1 (6 bases). The germline CDR1 and CDR2 sequences are SGHAT and FQNNGV. CDR3 length: 16 amino acids. The V and J ends lost 6 bases and 1 base respectively, with 15 bases between them. The CDR3 is CASSSAGTRNTGELFF. CDR3 in DNA: TGTGCCAGCAGTTCCGCCGGGACACGGAACACCGGGGAGCTGTTTTTT.

V gene TRBV20-1 combines with J gene TRBJ2-2; D may be TRBD2 (5 bases). In germline, CDR1 is DFQATT, CDR2 SNEGSKA (reference sequence). The CDR3 runs to 16 residues. Trimming left V 1 base short and J 2 bases short, with 14 bases between. Here the CDR3 DNA reads TGCAGTGCTAGAGTCTTACTAGGCCTAAACACCGGGGAGCTGTTTTTT. Translating gives CSARVLLGLNTGELFF.

The chain is built from TRBV5-1 and TRBJ2-1; TRBD2 matches 8 bases. The CDR3 length is 16 residues. Looked up from germline, CDR1 is SGHRS and CDR2 is YFSETQ. The V segment lost 4 bases and the J segment 0 bases; nucleotides outside the gene matches: 6. CDR3 DNA: TGCGCCAGCAGCCGGACTAGCCCAAGCTCCTACAATGAGCAGTTCTTC. As protein: CASSRTSPSSYNEQFF.

The rearrangement links TRBV6-5 to TRBJ2-4; D is possibly TRBD2 (6 bases). The J call may be faulty, since TRBJ2-7 better matches the DNA end. Germline V gene sequence: CDR1 MNHEY, CDR2 SVGAGI. CDR3 length: 13 amino acids. In nucleotides, the CDR3 is TGTGCCAGAAGTCGTGGAGGGGATGGCGAGCAGTACTTC. This translates into CARSRGGDGEQYF.

V usage is TRBV7-9 and J usage is TRBJ1-2, with a weak D call TRBD1 (6 bases). This CDR3 has 15 residues. Germline assignment: CDR1 SEHNR and CDR2 FQNEAQ (reference sequence). V lost 2 bases and J lost 3, with 13 bases in between. The CDR3 loop reads CASSLMDSPYYGYTF. In DNA form, the CDR3 reads TGTGCCAGCAGCTTAATGGACAGCCCTTACTATGGCTACACCTTC. The whole variable domain, filled in from reference TRBV7-9 and TRBJ1-2, reads DTGVSQNPRHKITKRGQNVTFRCDPISEHNRLYWYRQTLGQGPEFLTYFQNEAQLEKSRLLSDRFSAERPKGSFSTLEIQRTEQGDSAMYLCASSLMDSPYYGYTFGSGTRLTVV.

The J gene is TRBJ1-2, the V gene TRBV10-3, with D tentatively TRBD1 (5 bases). Trimming cost V 6 bases and J 5 bases, with 13 bases left between them. CDR3 size: 13 residues. From germline, CDR1 is ENHRY and CDR2 SYGVKD. CDR3 region: CAISALQGYGYTF. CDR3 DNA: TGTGCCATCAGCGCGCTCCAGGGATATGGCTACACCTTC.

Only a few counts were recorded for this clonotype. At one end the junction does not follow the germline gene, possibly because of a read error. This chain joins TRBV5-5 and TRBJ1-2, with TRBD1 identical over 9 bases. Looked up from germline, CDR1 is SGHKS and CDR2 is YYEKEE (reference sequence). There are 16 residues in the CDR3. CDR3 DNA sequence: TGTGCCAGCAGCTTCGGGACAGGGAAGGAGGGCTATGGCTACACCTTT. It encodes CASSFGTGKEGYGYTF.

This clonotype appeared a single time. The chain combines TRBV10-2 with TRBJ2-4, with D maybe TRBD1 (5 bases). The last part of the DNA fits TRBJ2-7 better; the J call may be wrong. Germline V gene lookup returns CDR1 WSHSY and CDR2 SAAADI. The CDR3 loop spans 14 amino acids. DNA for the CDR3: TGCGCCAGCAGTGAGCTAGGGGCACCCTACGAGCAGTACTTC. This encodes CASSELGAPYEQYF.

This clonotype was seen more than once but under ten times. This chain connects TRBV4-1 to TRBJ1-2, with D possibly TRBD1 on 5 matching bases. The germline V gene has CDR1 MGHRA and CDR2 YSYEKL. V lost 0 bases and J 8 bases, leaving 19 bases between the germline ends. The CDR3 extends over 16 amino acids. The CDR3 here is CASSQEGRDGVWGYTF. The DNA of the CDR3 is TGCGCCAGCAGCCAAGAGGGCCGGGACGGGGTCTGGGGCTACACCTTC.

The chain has TRBV5-1 and TRBJ2-7, with a possible D match to TRBD1 (6 bases). The CDR3 has 14 amino acids. With 4 bases removed from V and 1 base from J, the gap between germline ends came to 12 bases. Germline assignment: CDR1 SGHRS and CDR2 YFSETQ. CDR3 DNA: TGCGCCAGCAGCCCAACTACAGGGTCCTACGAGCAGTACTTC. This sequence encodes CASSPTTGSYEQYF.

Only a few counts were recorded for this clonotype. CDR3 coding DNA: TGTGCCAGCAGTCCCGGGAGAAGGGGCCCGCCCCAGCATTTT. It yields the protein CASSPGRRGPPQHF. The chain links TRBV28 to TRBJ1-5, with D possibly being TRBD1 (5 bases). V lost 5 bases, J lost 9 bases, and 17 bases lay in between. The CDR3 sequence is 14 residues long. CDR1 and CDR2 (germline): MDHEN, SYDVKM. The full variable domain, completed using reference TRBV28 and TRBJ1-5, is DVKVTQSSRYLVKRTGEKVFLECVQDMDHENMFWYRQDPGLGLRLIYFSYDVKMKEKGDIPEGYSVSREKKERFSLILESASTNQTSMYLCASSPGRRGPPQHFGDGTRLSIL.

J is TRBJ2-1 and V is TRBV7-2, with D possibly matching TRBD2 (7 bases). The CDR3 runs to 16 residues. Germline values: CDR1 SGHTA, CDR2 FQGNSA. Trimming pared 2 bases from V and 4 bases from J, leaving 15 bases between. The CDR3 spells CASSLIGGRGYNEQFF. The CDR3 DNA is TGTGCCAGCAGCTTAATCGGGGGGCGCGGTTACAATGAGCAGTTCTTC.

Comment on this clonotype: A clone one base away is much larger, so this may be a read error. This sequence joins TRBV6-2 or TRBV6-3 and TRBJ2-3; TRBD2 might be the D (5 bases). Per germline, CDR1 MNHEY and CDR2 SVGEGT. CDR3 length: 13 amino acids. The V gene lost 6 bases and the J gene lost 2 bases, with 9 bases spanning the gap. In DNA form, the CDR3 reads TGTGCCAGCAGCACGACTATCACAGATACGCAGTATTTT. It translates to CASSTTITDTQYF.

The chain recombines TRBV20-1 with TRBJ2-1; 13 bases fit TRBD2. Trimming took 6 bases from V and 9 from J; bases not matched to a gene: 5. The CDR3 has 13 amino acids. In germline, CDR1 is DFQATT, CDR2 SNEGSKA (reference sequence). The CDR3 bases are TGCAGTGCCGGGACTAGCGGGGTCTCTGAGCAGTTCTTC. Amino acids: CSAGTSGVSEQFF.